This TCR beta chain was identified in a study of cytomegalovirus exposure and HLA in healthy donors. Germline loops: CDR1 SGHRS, CDR2 YFSETQ. The CDR3 covers 16 residues. V was cut by 0 bases and J by 1 base, with 11 bases left in between. It was with 60 Vbeta and 13 Jbeta primers that the PCR ran. The table came from immunoSEQ multiplex PCR; TCRdb's copy has only in-frame clones and leaves some out. Its table records 75,000 to 95,000 clones. The chain links TRBV5-1 to TRBJ2-1; D not certain. The receptor was isolated from a man aged 25-45 years in good health and CMV-seronegative. The specimen was PBMCs. The chain's CDR3 is CASSLVGQASYNEQFF. In nucleotides, the CDR3 is TGCGCCAGCAGCTTGGTAGGTCAGGCTTCCTACAATGAGCAGTTCTTC.